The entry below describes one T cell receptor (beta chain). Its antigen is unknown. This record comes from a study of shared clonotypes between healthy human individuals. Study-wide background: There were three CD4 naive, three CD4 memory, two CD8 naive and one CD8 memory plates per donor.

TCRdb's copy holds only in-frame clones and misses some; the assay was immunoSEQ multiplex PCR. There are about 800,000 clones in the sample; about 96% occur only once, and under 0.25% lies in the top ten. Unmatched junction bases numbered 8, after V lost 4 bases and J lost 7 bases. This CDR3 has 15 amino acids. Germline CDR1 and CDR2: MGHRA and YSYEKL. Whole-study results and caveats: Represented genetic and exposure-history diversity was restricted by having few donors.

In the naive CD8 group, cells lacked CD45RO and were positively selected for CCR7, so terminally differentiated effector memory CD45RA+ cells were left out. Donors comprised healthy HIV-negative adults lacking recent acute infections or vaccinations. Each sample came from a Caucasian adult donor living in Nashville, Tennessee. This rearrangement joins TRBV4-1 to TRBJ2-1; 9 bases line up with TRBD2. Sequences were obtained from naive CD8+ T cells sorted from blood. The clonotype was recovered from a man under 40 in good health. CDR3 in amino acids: CASSPFGLASNEQFF. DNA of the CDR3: TGCGCCAGCAGCCCTTTCGGACTAGCGAGTAATGAGCAGTTCTTC.